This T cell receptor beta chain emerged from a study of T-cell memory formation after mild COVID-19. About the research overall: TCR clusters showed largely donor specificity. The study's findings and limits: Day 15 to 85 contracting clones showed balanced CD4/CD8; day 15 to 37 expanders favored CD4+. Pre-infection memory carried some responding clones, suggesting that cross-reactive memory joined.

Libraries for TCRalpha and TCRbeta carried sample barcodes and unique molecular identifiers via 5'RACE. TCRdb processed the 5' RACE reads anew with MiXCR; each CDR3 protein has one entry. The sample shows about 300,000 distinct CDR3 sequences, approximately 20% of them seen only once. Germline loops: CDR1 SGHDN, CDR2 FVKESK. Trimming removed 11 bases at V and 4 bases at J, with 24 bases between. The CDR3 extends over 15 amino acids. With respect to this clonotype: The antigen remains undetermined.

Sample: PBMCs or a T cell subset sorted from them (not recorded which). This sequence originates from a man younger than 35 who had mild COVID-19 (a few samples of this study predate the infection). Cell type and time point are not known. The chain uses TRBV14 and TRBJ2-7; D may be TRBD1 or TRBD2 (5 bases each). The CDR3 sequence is CAGTRGDIPTYEQYV. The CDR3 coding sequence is TGTGCCGGGACCAGAGGCGACATCCCTACATACGAGCAGTACGTC.